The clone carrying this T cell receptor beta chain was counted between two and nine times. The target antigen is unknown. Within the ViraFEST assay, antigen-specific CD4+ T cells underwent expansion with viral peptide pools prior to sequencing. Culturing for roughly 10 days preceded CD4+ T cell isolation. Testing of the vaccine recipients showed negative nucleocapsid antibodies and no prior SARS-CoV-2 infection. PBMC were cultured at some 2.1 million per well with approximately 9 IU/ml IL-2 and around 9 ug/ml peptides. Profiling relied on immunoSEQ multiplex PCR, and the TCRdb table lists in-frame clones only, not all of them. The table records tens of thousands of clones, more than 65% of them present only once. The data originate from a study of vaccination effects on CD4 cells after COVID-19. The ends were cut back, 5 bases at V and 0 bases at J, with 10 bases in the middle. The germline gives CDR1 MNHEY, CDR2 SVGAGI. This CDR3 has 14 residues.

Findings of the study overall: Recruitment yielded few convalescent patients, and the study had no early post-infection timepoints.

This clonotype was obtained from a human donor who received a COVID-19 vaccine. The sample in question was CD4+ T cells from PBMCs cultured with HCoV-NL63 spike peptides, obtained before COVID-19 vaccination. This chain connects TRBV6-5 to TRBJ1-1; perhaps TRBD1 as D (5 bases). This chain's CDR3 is CASSMGGLNTEAFF. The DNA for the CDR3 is TGTGCCAGCAGTATGGGGGGACTGAACACTGAAGCTTTCTTT.